This T cell receptor (beta chain) emerged from a study of T cell repertoires in urothelial bladder cancer (dated by TCRdb to between 2018 and 2020). Some background on the complete study: Of the approximately 12 resected lesions, three were clinical stage cT0, three were cTa, three were cT1 and three were cT2 or greater. In the study, clonality of the TCR repertoire in bladder tumors was compared against clonality in benign bladder inflammation. A total of some 11 patients who had bladder lesions and were undergoing transurethral resection were prospectively identified. Twelve resected bladder lesions, consisting of urothelial carcinoma (UC+) and benign (UC-) specimens, were examined. Results and caveats for the whole study, not just this receptor: Median tumor infiltrating lymphocyte percentage was approximately 1.9% in carcinoma specimens and approximately 13% in benign specimens. Urothelial carcinoma specimens had fewer T cells than benign specimens, with medians of about 5,000 and 25,000. In carcinoma specimens, one T-cell clone made up as much as 17% of infiltrating lymphocytes, versus around 2.1% in benign specimens.

Benign (UC-) specimens were resected bladder lesions without urothelial carcinoma. Bladder lesion specimens were collected at transurethral resection and stored at -80C. DNA was isolated from the bladder specimens obtained at transurethral resection. This clone was seen just once. Its antigen specificity is not known. Base-call qualities are not available, and no considerably larger clone is one nucleotide away. The TCR beta chain CDR3 region was sequenced with the immunoSEQ assay. The authors processed their data as follows. For each specimen, T-cell fraction, clonal dominance and maximum TCR clone frequency were calculated. TCRdb carries this immuneACCESS record with in-frame sequences only. Its versions omit some clonotypes, under half of them owing to an unresolved V gene in the studies checked, with the rest unexplained. Clonal size and the V and J genes are those of that table, whereas D and trimming came from the DNA. The sample table holds around 12,000 clones, of which about two thirds were seen once. Of the sample, 6.5% to 8.5% falls within the top ten clones.

V is pared back by 3 bases and J by 7 bases, with 14 bases lying between the germline termini. Reading from cysteine to phenylalanine, the CDR3 counts 13 amino acids. The read is trimmed to its CDR3 DNA, 39 bases read in frame from base 1. The germline V gene supplies CDR1 SGDLS and CDR2 YYNGEE. The receptor comes from a human donor with a benign inflammatory bladder lesion. The chain couples TRBV9 to TRBJ2-7; possibly the D gene is TRBD1, per 5 matching bases. Input material: tumor-infiltrating cells from bladder cancer. The DNA sequence is TGTGCCAGCAGCGACAGGCCTAATAAGGAGCAGTACTTC. Protein translation: CASSDRPNKEQYF.